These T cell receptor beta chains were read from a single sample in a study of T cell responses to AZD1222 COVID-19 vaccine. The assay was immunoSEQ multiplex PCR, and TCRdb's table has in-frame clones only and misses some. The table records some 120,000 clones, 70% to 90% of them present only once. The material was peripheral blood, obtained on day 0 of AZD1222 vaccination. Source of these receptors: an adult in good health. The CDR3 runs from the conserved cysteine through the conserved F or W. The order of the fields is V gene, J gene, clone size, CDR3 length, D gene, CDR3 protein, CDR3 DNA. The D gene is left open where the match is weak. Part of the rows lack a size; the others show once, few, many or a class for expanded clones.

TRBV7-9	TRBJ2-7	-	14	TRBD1	CASSFGDRYYEQYF	TGTGCCAGCAGCTTCGGGGACAGATACTACGAGCAGTACTTC
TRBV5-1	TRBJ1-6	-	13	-	CASGGTYNSPLHF	TGCGCCTCTGGGGGAACCTATAATTCACCCCTCCACTTT
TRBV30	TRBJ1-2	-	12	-	CAAIGTRYGYTF	TGTGCCGCAATAGGGACACGGTATGGCTACACCTTC
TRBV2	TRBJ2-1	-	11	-	CASSGGGPQFF	TGTGCCAGCAGTGGGGGGGGCCCTCAGTTCTTC
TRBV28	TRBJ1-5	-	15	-	CASSPRQISNQPQHF	TGTGCCAGCAGTCCCCGACAGATAAGCAATCAGCCCCAGCATTTT
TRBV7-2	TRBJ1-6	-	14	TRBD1	CASSSDRGTSPLHF	TGTGCCAGCAGCTCAGACAGGGGGACTTCACCCCTCCACTTT
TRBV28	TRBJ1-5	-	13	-	CASSLTQNQPQHF	TGTGCCAGCAGTTTAACCCAGAATCAGCCCCAGCATTTT
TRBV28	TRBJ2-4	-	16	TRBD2	CASSPGGALAKNIQYF	TGTGCCAGCAGTCCCGGGGGGGCTCTAGCCAAAAACATTCAGTACTTC
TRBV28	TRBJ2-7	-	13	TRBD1	CASTQTGSGEQYF	TGTGCCAGCACCCAGACAGGGTCTGGCGAGCAGTACTTC
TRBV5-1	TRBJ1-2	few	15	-	CASSLHSGLIYGYTF	TGCGCCAGCAGCTTACACTCGGGACTTATTTATGGCTACACCTTC
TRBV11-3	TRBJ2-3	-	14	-	CASSLGGGAGTQYF	TGTGCCAGCAGCTTAGGGGGTGGTGCAGGAACGCAGTATTTC
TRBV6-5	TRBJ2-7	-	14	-	CASSYGLSGDEQYF	TGTGCCAGCAGTTACGGACTCTCAGGGGACGAGCAGTACTTC
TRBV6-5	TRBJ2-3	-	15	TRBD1	CASSSSSTGRDTQYF	TGTGCCAGCAGTTCAAGCTCGACAGGGCGGGATACGCAGTATTTT
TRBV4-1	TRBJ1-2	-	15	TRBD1	CASSPSQGNNYGYTF	TGCGCCAGCAGCCCCTCACAGGGGAATAACTATGGCTACACCTTC
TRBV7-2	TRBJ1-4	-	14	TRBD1	CASSPDRGHEKLFF	TGTGCCAGCAGCCCGGACAGGGGGCATGAAAAACTGTTTTTT
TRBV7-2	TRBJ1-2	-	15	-	CASSPWDGLGGGYTF	TGTGCCAGCAGCCCATGGGACGGATTGGGAGGGGGCTACACCTTC
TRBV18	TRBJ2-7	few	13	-	CASSPGEAYEQYF	TGTGCCAGCTCACCAGGGGAAGCCTACGAGCAGTACTTC
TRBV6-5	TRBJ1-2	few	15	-	CASSSPGPRPYGYTF	TGTGCCAGCAGTTCTCCGGGCCCTAGGCCCTATGGCTACACCTTC
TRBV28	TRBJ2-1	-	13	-	CASSPPGYNEQFF	TGTGCCAGCAGCCCCCCGGGGTACAATGAGCAGTTCTTC
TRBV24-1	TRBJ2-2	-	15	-	CATGGGLANTGELFF	TGTGCCACCGGAGGAGGGCTCGCGAACACCGGGGAGCTGTTTTTT
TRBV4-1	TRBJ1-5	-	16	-	CAGSQDGGVGNQPQHF	TGCGCCGGCAGCCAAGATGGGGGAGTCGGCAATCAGCCCCAGCATTTT
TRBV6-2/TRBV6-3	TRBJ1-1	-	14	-	CASSRTGQNTEAFF	TGTGCCAGCAGTCGGACGGGACAGAACACTGAAGCTTTCTTT
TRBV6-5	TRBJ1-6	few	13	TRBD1	CASSRQGDSPLHF	TGTGCCAGCAGTCGACAGGGGGATTCACCCCTCCACTTT
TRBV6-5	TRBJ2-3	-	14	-	CASSYSQAQDTQYF	TGTGCCAGCAGTTACTCACAAGCGCAAGATACGCAGTATTTT
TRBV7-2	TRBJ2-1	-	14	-	CASSFSGAPDEQFF	TGTGCCAGCAGCTTTAGCGGAGCCCCTGATGAGCAGTTCTTC
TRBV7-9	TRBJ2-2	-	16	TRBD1	CASSAPGQGDKGELFF	TGTGCCAGCAGCGCCCCGGGACAGGGGGATAAGGGGGAGCTGTTTTTT
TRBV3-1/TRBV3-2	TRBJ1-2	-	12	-	CASSQARYGYTF	TGTGCCAGCAGCCAAGCGAGGTATGGCTACACCTTC
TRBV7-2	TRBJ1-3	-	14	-	CASSLREPGNTIYF	TGTGCCAGCAGCTTAAGGGAGCCTGGAAACACCATATATTTT
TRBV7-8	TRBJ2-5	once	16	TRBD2	CASSLTLGLAQETQYF	TGTGCCAGCAGCCTTACCCTGGGACTAGCACAAGAGACCCAGTACTTC
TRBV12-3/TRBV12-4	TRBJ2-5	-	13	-	CASSTTGQETQYF	TGTGCCAGCAGTACTACAGGGCAAGAGACCCAGTACTTC
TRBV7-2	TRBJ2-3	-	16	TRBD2	CASSSLAGGPGDTQYF	TGTGCCAGCAGCTCTCTAGCGGGAGGGCCGGGAGATACGCAGTATTTT
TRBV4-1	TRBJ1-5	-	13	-	CASSKGGSQPQHF	TGCGCCAGCAGCAAGGGGGGCAGTCAGCCCCAGCATTTT
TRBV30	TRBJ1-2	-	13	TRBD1	CAWSPDRAGGYTF	TGTGCCTGGAGCCCGGACAGGGCCGGCGGCTACACCTTC
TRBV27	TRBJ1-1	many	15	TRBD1	CASRGSRTGSTEAFF	TGTGCCAGCAGGGGGTCACGGACAGGGAGCACTGAAGCTTTCTTT
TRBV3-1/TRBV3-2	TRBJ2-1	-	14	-	CASSQDKGYNEQFF	TGTGCCAGCAGCCAAGATAAGGGTTACAATGAGCAGTTCTTC
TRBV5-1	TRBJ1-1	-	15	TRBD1	CASSLTGQGTTEAFF	TGCGCCAGCAGCTTGACCGGACAGGGGACCACTGAAGCTTTCTTT